A selection of T cell receptor beta chains follows, all from one sample in a study of shared clonotypes between healthy human individuals. Here immunoSEQ multiplex PCR was the method, and the copy in TCRdb shows in-frame clones only, minus some. The sample carries over 2 million clones, 95% recorded once. Sequenced sample: naive CD4+ T cells sorted from blood. The receptors stem from a man between 18 and 35 years old in good health. Both conserved end residues are part of each CDR3. Fields, in order: clone size, J gene, V gene, D gene, CDR3 protein, CDR3 DNA. The D gene is left open where the match is weak. Clone size, where shown, is once, few, many, or a class for clones that have expanded.

>.|TRBJ1-4|TRBV2|.
CASRSEATNEKLFF
TGTGCCAGCAGGAGTGAAGCAACTAATGAAAAACTGTTTTTT
>.|TRBJ1-4|TRBV6-1|.
CASRGRGPSNEKLFF
TGTGCCAGCCGGGGGCGGGGGCCTAGTAATGAAAAACTGTTTTTT
>.|TRBJ2-4|TRBV19|TRBD1
CASRDRNIQYF
TGTGCCAGCAGGGACAGAAACATTCAGTACTTC
>.|TRBJ2-2|TRBV2|.
CASSDPPVWAGELFF
TGTGCCAGCAGTGACCCCCCCGTTTGGGCCGGGGAGCTGTTTTTT
>.|TRBJ2-2|TRBV6-5|.
CASRRGQVNTGELFF
TGTGCCAGCAGAAGGGGTCAGGTGAACACCGGGGAGCTGTTTTTT
>once|TRBJ1-2|TRBV28|TRBD1
CASSLRGHGYTF
TGTGCCAGCAGTCTCAGGGGGCATGGCTACACCTTC
>.|TRBJ1-5|TRBV10-3|.
CAIGNSGRGEGQPQHF
TGTGCCATCGGGAACTCGGGGAGGGGAGAGGGACAGCCCCAGCATTTT
>.|TRBJ2-2|TRBV5-1|.
CASQHGEGTGELFF
TGCGCCAGCCAGCACGGGGAAGGCACCGGGGAGCTGTTTTTT
>.|TRBJ1-1|TRBV5-1|.
CASSLGPTNTEAFF
TGCGCCAGCAGCTTGGGTCCGACGAACACTGAAGCTTTCTTT
>.|TRBJ1-5|TRBV19|.
CATSRAENQPQHF
TGTGCCACCTCTAGGGCAGAAAATCAGCCCCAGCATTTT
>once|TRBJ2-1|TRBV7-3|.
CASSLRYGTYNRQNNEQFF
TGTGCCAGCAGCCTTCGATACGGGACATATAACCGCCAAAACAATGAGCAGTTCTTC
>.|TRBJ1-6|TRBV30|.
CAWSAGANSPLHF
TGTGCCTGGAGTGCCGGGGCGAATTCACCCCTCCACTTT
>once|TRBJ2-7|TRBV4-1|TRBD1
CASSRYMTGEHEQYF
TGCGCCAGCAGCAGGTATATGACAGGGGAACACGAGCAGTACTTC
>many|TRBJ2-6|TRBV11-2|.
CAAAGSTGANVLTF
TGTGCCGCCGCCGGGTCTACTGGGGCCAACGTCCTGACTTTC
>.|TRBJ2-7|TRBV21-1|.
CASQSLLGGRPKDEQYF
TGTGCCAGCCAGTCTTTGTTGGGCGGAAGACCTAAGGACGAGCAGTACTTC
>.|TRBJ1-1|TRBV5-1|.
CASSPGTVNTEAFF
TGCGCCAGCAGCCCGGGGACGGTGAACACTGAAGCTTTCTTT
>.|TRBJ1-3|TRBV4-1|.
CASSQATSGWGNTIYF
TGCGCCAGCAGCCAAGCCACGTCCGGCTGGGGAAACACCATATATTTT
>.|TRBJ2-7|TRBV18|TRBD1
CASSRGQGYEQYF
TGTGCCAGCTCACGGGGACAGGGGTACGAGCAGTACTTC
>.|TRBJ1-1|TRBV6-5|.
CASSYLGGNTEAFF
TGTGCCAGCAGTTACTTAGGAGGGAACACTGAAGCTTTCTTT
>.|TRBJ1-4|TRBV11-3|.
CASSLDQGSRTTNEKLFF
TGTGCCAGCAGCTTAGATCAGGGCAGCCGCACAACTAATGAAAAACTGTTTTTT
>once|TRBJ2-1|TRBV5-1|TRBD1
CASSPGQGFSYNEQFF
TGCGCCAGCAGCCCGGGACAGGGGTTTTCCTACAATGAGCAGTTCTTC
>.|TRBJ1-2|TRBV10-3|TRBD1
CAISRDSTNYGYTF
TGTGCCATCAGCAGGGACAGTACTAACTATGGCTACACCTTC